This T cell receptor (beta chain) was sequenced in a study of T cells in Graves' hyperthyroidism and ophthalmopathy. Across the whole study: At the time of initial diagnosis and before any treatment, peripheral blood was collected.

Trimming left V 0 bases short and J 8 bases short, with 7 bases between. The CDR3 covers 12 residues. Germline-derived CDR1 and CDR2 are LGHNA and YNFKEQ. Amplification of TCR beta CDR3 regions used RNA as the template. HTBI primers were employed in a first-round RT-PCR of the TCR CDR3. One entry per CDR3 protein results from TCRdb running MiXCR on the multiplex PCR reads. The table lists hundreds of thousands of distinct CDR3 sequences, 38% of them singletons. PBMCs were derived from about 10 ml fresh peripheral blood. V gene TRBV4-2 combines with J gene TRBJ1-2; unclear D gene. The source of this sequence is a man aged 18 to 30 with Graves' hyperthyroidism. Source material: blood. The CDR3: CASSQDSGGYTF. As DNA, the CDR3 is TGTGCCAGCAGCCAAGATAGTGGGGGCTACACCTTC.